Presented here are 21 T cell receptor beta chains from one specimen sequenced in a study of blood T cells in healthy people across ages. It was with a sample-barcoded 5' primer and a J-beta primer mix that a second PCR of about 7 to 12 cycles was run. Using its own MiXCR run on the 5' RACE reads, TCRdb lists one record per CDR3 protein. The top ten hold 6.5% to 10% of the sample, which has fewer than 1.5 million distinct CDR3 sequences, 35% to 45% seen once. What was sequenced was blood. The receptors were gathered from a young woman in good health.

This clonotype came up a few times. The V and J genes are TRBV11-3 and TRBJ2-7; D remains unclear. V lost 8 bases, J lost 2 bases, and 13 bases lay in between. From germline, CDR1 is SGHNT and CDR2 YENEEA. The CDR3 loop spans 13 amino acids. CDR3 sequence reads: CASAPGSTYEQYF. In nucleotides, the CDR3 is TGTGCCAGCGCGCCCGGAAGTACCTACGAGCAGTACTTC.

This clonotype was counted a few times. The J gene is TRBJ1-1, the V gene TRBV2, with 7 bases matching TRBD1. CDR1 and CDR2 (germline): SNHLY, FYNNEI. This CDR3 is 16 amino acids long. Unmatched junction bases numbered 12, after V lost 7 bases and J lost 1 base. This CDR3 reads CASTRRTGNSNTEAFF. The DNA of the CDR3 is TGTGCCAGCACGCGACGGACAGGTAATTCGAACACTGAAGCTTTCTTT.

V usage is TRBV10-3 and J usage is TRBJ1-4; TRBD1 agrees at 8 bases. Germline lookup yields CDR1 ENHRY and CDR2 SYGVKD. The CDR3 totals 13 residues. Unmatched junction bases numbered 11, after V lost 10 bases and J lost 10 bases. Here the CDR3 reads CATQGQVVGKLFF. The CDR3 DNA sequence: TGTGCCACCCAGGGACAGGTAGTTGGAAAACTGTTTTTT.

Only a few counts were recorded for this clonotype. The gene calls are TRBV11-1 and TRBJ2-5; D gene unclear. This CDR3 contains 15 residues. Germline values: CDR1 SGHAT, CDR2 FQDESV (reference sequence). The V end was cut by 5 bases, the J end by 1 base, with 14 bases between. In DNA, the CDR3 is TGTGCCAGCAGCGCTTCGGGTCCGTTCCAAGAGACCCAGTACTTC. Translating gives CASSASGPFQETQYF.

The chain is built from TRBV6-1 and TRBJ1-1; 10 bases map to TRBD1. Trimming removed 4 bases from V and 1 base from J; junction bases left unmatched: 6. CDR1 and CDR2 (germline): MNHNS, SASEGT. CDR3 size: 16 residues. The CDR3 loop is CASSARDRGWNTEAFF. In DNA form, the CDR3 reads TGTGCCAGCAGTGCCCGGGACAGGGGTTGGAACACTGAAGCTTTCTTT.

This clonotype was recorded a few times. The rearrangement joins TRBV7-8 to TRBJ2-1; a weak D match, TRBD1 (6 bases). V was shortened by 3 bases and J by 8 bases, with 17 bases between the two germline ends. In germline, CDR1 is SGHVS, CDR2 FQNEAQ. There are 15 residues in the CDR3. The chain's CDR3 is CASSFRDNEGHEQFF. The CDR3 DNA reads TGTGCCAGCAGCTTCCGGGACAACGAGGGGCATGAGCAGTTCTTC.

The V and J genes are TRBV20-1 and TRBJ1-3, with 8 bases that match TRBD1. J was trimmed by 2 bases and V by 4 bases; bases with no gene match: 1. Germline CDR1 and CDR2: DFQATT and SNEGSKA (reference sequence). This CDR3 is built from 13 residues. CDR3 nucleotide sequence: TGCAGTGCTACGACAGGGGCTGGAAACACCATATATTTT. Translated: CSATTGAGNTIYF.

The rearrangement uses TRBV6-5 and TRBJ2-3, with D tentatively TRBD1 or TRBD2 (5 bases each). Trimming removed 5 bases from V and 2 bases from J, with 8 bases in between. The germline V gene encodes CDR1 MNHEY and CDR2 SVGAGI. The CDR3 sequence is 13 residues long. The CDR3 coding sequence is TGTGCCAGCAGTGGGGGTTTCACAGATACGCAGTATTTT. Protein product: CASSGGFTDTQYF.

This clonotype has more than one count but fewer than ten. The V call is TRBV4-1, the J call TRBJ2-1; D perhaps matches TRBD1 (5 bases). This CDR3 contains 14 residues. Germline V gene sequence: CDR1 MGHRA, CDR2 YSYEKL. Trimming removed 5 bases at V and 3 bases at J, with 11 bases between. The CDR3 loop reads CASSIGHIYNEQFF. The CDR3 DNA sequence: TGCGCCAGCAGCATTGGACACATCTACAATGAGCAGTTCTTC.

The chain couples TRBV9 to TRBJ1-4; no firm D call. CDR1 is SGDLS and CDR2 is YYNGEE in the germline V gene. Trimming shortened V by 0 bases and J by 0 bases, and 6 bases separated the two germline ends. The CDR3 is 15 amino acids. DNA for the CDR3: TGTGCCAGCAGCGTAGATTATGCAACTAATGAAAAACTGTTTTTT. It is translated as CASSVDYATNEKLFF. The full variable domain, its missing parts supplied by reference TRBV9 and TRBJ1-4, is DSGVTQTPKHLITATGQRVTLRCSPRSGDLSVYWYQQSLDQGLQFLIQYYNGEERAKGNILERFSAQQFPDLHSELNLSSLELGDSALYFCASSVDYATNEKLFFGSGTQLSVL.

Details on this clonotype: Relative to the germline gene, one junction end is altered; a read error may explain this. The chain combines TRBV6-2 or TRBV6-3 with TRBJ1-2; D gene unclear. CDR1 MNHEY and CDR2 SVGEGT come from the germline V gene. This CDR3 comprises 11 residues. Here the CDR3 DNA reads TGTGCCAGCAGTAACTCTGGTGGCTCCACCTTC. This encodes CASSNSGGSTF.

The chain is built from TRBV29-1 and TRBJ2-1, with 11 bases that match TRBD2. This CDR3 is 16 amino acids long. Losses at the gene ends were 4 bases for V and 4 bases for J; bases not matched to a gene: 9. The germline V gene encodes CDR1 SQVTM and CDR2 ANQGSEA. CDR3 protein: CSVVGLAGGIYNEQFF. CDR3 nucleotides: TGCAGCGTTGTTGGGCTAGCGGGGGGAATATACAATGAGCAGTTCTTC.

This clonotype appeared a few times. The chain has TRBV7-8 and TRBJ2-1; D gene ambiguous. Between the trimmed V and J ends, which lost 1 base and 0 bases, there was a span of 7 bases. The CDR3 sequence is 15 residues long. The V gene's germline CDR1 is SGHVS and CDR2 FQNEAQ. The CDR3 loop reads CASSLVYRSYNEQFF. The CDR3 bases are TGTGCCAGCAGCTTAGTGTATCGCTCCTACAATGAGCAGTTCTTC.

The chain is built from TRBV13 and TRBJ2-2, with 11 bases aligning to TRBD2. This CDR3 has 16 amino acids. Germline-derived CDR1 and CDR2 are PRHDT and FYEKMQ (reference sequence). Unmatched junction bases numbered 5, after V lost 5 bases and J lost 3 bases. In nucleotides, the CDR3 is TGTGCCAGCAGCACTAGCGGGGGTTCGGACACCGGGGAGCTGTTTTTT. Translating gives CASSTSGGSDTGELFF.

This clonotype was detected only a few times. This sequence joins TRBV29-1 and TRBJ2-2; 16 nucleotides align to TRBD2. Trimming cost V 6 bases and J 7 bases; bases outside gene matches: 5. This CDR3 contains 15 residues. Per the germline V gene, CDR1 is SQVTM and CDR2 is ANQGSEA. The CDR3 region is CSVEGLAGGRGELFF. The DNA of the CDR3 is TGCAGCGTGGAGGGACTAGCGGGAGGGCGCGGGGAGCTGTTTTTT.

CDR3 region: CSARRGTSFDEQYF. The CDR3 bases are TGCAGTGCTAGACGGGGGACTAGCTTTGACGAGCAGTACTTC. The chain has TRBV20-1 and TRBJ2-4, with 9 bases identical to TRBD2. The J call may be incorrect, as the DNA end agrees better with TRBJ2-7. The CDR3 contains 14 residues. CDR1 DFQATT and CDR2 SNEGSKA come from the germline V gene (reference sequence).

This clonotype was detected once. The junction does not match germline at one end; this may be a read error. The J gene is TRBJ1-1, the V gene TRBV10-3; D unresolved. Germline CDR1 is ENHRY and CDR2 is SYGVKD. The CDR3 runs 11 residues. CDR3 protein: CAIMGNTEALF. The CDR3 region has the DNA TGTGCCATCATGGGGAACACTGAAGCTTTGTTT.

This clonotype has just one count. The chain links TRBV7-9 to TRBJ2-3, with 7 bases lining up with TRBD2. Unmatched junction bases numbered 6, after V lost 2 bases and J lost 1 base. There are 16 residues in the CDR3. The germline gives CDR1 SEHNR, CDR2 FQNEAQ (reference sequence). DNA for the CDR3: TGTGCCAGCAGCTTAAGGCCGCTAGCGGGCACAGATACGCAGTATTTT. Its protein product is CASSLRPLAGTDTQYF. Using reference TRBV7-9 and TRBJ2-3 for the parts outside the CDR3, the full variable domain is DTGVSQNPRHKITKRGQNVTFRCDPISEHNRLYWYRQTLGQGPEFLTYFQNEAQLEKSRLLSDRFSAERPKGSFSTLEIQRTEQGDSAMYLCASSLRPLAGTDTQYFGPGTRLTVL.

On this clonotype: It may be a read error: a sequence one base away is much more abundant. V usage is TRBV4-2 and J usage is TRBJ2-5; no clear D. In germline, CDR1 is LGHNA, CDR2 YNFKEQ. The ends were cut back, 0 bases at V and 5 bases at J, with 16 bases in the middle. The CDR3 loop spans 16 amino acids. Here the CDR3 reads CASSQEVGPKGETQYF. CDR3 bases: TGTGCCAGCAGCCAAGAAGTTGGACCTAAGGGTGAGACCCAGTACTTC.

The chain couples TRBV4-1 to TRBJ1-5; the D gene is possibly TRBD1 (5 bases). Trimming shortened V by 3 bases and J by 4 bases, and 10 bases separated the two germline ends. Germline V gives CDR1 MGHRA, CDR2 YSYEKL. CDR3 length: 14 residues. In DNA form, the CDR3 reads TGCGCCAGCAGCCAGAGTGGGGCAAATCAGCCCCAGCATTTT. Protein product: CASSQSGANQPQHF.

This clonotype was counted a few times. This chain joins TRBV12-3 or TRBV12-4 and TRBJ2-4, with D tentatively TRBD1 (5 bases). The ends were cut back, 3 bases at V and 8 bases at J, with 17 bases in the middle. The CDR3 is made up of 15 amino acids. CDR3 loop: CASSLWGTKGDIQYF. CDR3 coding DNA: TGTGCCAGCAGTTTGTGGGGCACAAAAGGGGACATTCAGTACTTC.